One T cell receptor beta chain is described in this entry. Its antigen remains unidentified. Clones were sequenced by immunoSEQ multiplex PCR, and TCRdb holds only the in-frame ones, with some missing. The sample contains some 98,000 clones, 75% to 85% of which appear only once. V shed 3 bases and J shed 2 bases, with 12 bases lying between them. CDR1 and CDR2 (germline): MDHEN, SYDVKM. CDR3 length: 15 amino acids. These data belong to a study of radiotherapy plus CTLA-4 blockade in lung cancer. Study results and caveats: Once radiotherapy plus ipilimumab had been given, TCR clones derived from tumor expanded in blood.

The chain couples TRBV28 to TRBJ2-3; D remains ambiguous. Sequenced material: peripheral blood, taken from a patient treated with radiotherapy plus ipilimumab. This clonotype was obtained from a human donor with non-small cell lung cancer who had a partial response to radiotherapy plus ipilimumab. The CDR3, as DNA: TGTGCCAGCAGTTTGGGCACAGCTTTCACAGATACGCAGTATTTT. Protein: CASSLGTAFTDTQYF.